The sequence of this TCR beta chain was determined in a study of T cells after yellow fever vaccination. This clonotype was counted at least ten times. V lost 2 bases and J lost 0, with 12 bases in between. The CDR3 totals 15 residues. In germline, CDR1 is SQVTM, CDR2 ANQGSEA. TCRdb itself ran the 5' RACE reads through MiXCR, one entry per CDR3 protein. Among roughly 150,000 distinct CDR3 sequences, under 7.5% were seen once, and the ten largest hold around 2.3%. This receptor was taken from a man between 18 and 29 years old who received the YFV17D yellow fever vaccine. This sample comprised CD4+ T cells sorted from PBMCs, obtained more than 4 days after the first yellow fever vaccination. The rearrangement links TRBV29-1 to TRBJ2-3; D is uncertain. The CDR3 spells CSVEFWQESTDTQYF. CDR3 DNA sequence: TGCAGCGTTGAATTTTGGCAGGAAAGCACAGATACGCAGTATTTT.